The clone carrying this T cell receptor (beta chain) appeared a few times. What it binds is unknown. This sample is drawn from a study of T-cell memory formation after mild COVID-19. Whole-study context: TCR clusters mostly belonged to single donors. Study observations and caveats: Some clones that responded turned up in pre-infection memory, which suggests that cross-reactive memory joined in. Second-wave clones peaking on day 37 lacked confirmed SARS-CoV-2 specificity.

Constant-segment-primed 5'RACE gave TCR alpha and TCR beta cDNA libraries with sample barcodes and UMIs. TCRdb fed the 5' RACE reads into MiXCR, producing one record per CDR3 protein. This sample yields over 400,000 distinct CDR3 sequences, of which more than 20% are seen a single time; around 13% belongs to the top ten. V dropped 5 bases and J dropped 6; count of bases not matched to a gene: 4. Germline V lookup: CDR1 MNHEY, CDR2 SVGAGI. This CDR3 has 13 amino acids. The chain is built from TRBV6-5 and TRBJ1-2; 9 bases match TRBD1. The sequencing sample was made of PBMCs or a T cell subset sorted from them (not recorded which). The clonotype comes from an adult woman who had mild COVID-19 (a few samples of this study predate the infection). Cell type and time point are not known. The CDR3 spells CASSRTGDNGYTF. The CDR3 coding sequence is TGTGCCAGCAGTCGGACAGGGGACAATGGCTACACCTTC.